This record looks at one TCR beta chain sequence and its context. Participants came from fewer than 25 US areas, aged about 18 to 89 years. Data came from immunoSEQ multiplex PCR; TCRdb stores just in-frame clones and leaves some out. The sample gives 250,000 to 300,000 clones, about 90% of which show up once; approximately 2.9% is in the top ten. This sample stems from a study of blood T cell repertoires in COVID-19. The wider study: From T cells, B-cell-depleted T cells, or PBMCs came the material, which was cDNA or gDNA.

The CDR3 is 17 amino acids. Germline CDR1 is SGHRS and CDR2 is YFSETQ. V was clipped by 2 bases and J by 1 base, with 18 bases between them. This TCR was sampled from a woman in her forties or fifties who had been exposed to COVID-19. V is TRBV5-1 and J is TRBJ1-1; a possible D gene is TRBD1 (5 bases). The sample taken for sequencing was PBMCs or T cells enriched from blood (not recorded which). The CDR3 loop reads CASSFATTNTGNTEAFF. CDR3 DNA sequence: TGCGCCAGCAGCTTTGCTACAACCAACACAGGGAACACTGAAGCTTTCTTT.